One and the same sample provided the 7 T cell receptor beta chains below, sequenced in a study of regulatory T cells in long-lasting Graves disease. Stated time point: newly diagnosed GD, antithyroid drugs for less than 3 months. Researchers made the TCR library from RNA that was extracted from PBMCs. Library construction for TCR beta used iRepertoire HTBI primers and Arm-PCR of CDR3 regions. TCRdb independently ran MiXCR on the multiplex PCR reads; one entry per CDR3 protein. Of fewer than 650,000 distinct CDR3 sequences listed, about 15% were seen once; the top ten hold under 20%. This sample was shared with a second study, whose subject was T cells in Graves' hyperthyroidism and ophthalmopathy.

The sequencing used peripheral blood mononuclear cells (PBMCs), collected at new diagnosis, from a patient treated with antithyroid drugs. These receptors came from a woman aged 25 to 39 with Graves disease.

There are many counts of this clonotype. V is TRBV12-3 or TRBV12-4 and J is TRBJ2-3, with D possibly called TRBD1 or TRBD2 (5 bases each). The CDR3 is 15 amino acids. V was cut by 8 bases and J by 3 bases, with 18 bases left in between. CDR3: CASGLRGDGTDTQYF. CDR3 DNA sequence: TGTGCCAGCGGACTCCGAGGGGATGGTACAGATACGCAGTATTTT.

This chain links TRBV6-2 or TRBV6-3 with TRBJ2-3, with TRBD1 identical over 7 bases. J lost 4 bases, V lost 1 base, and 8 bases had no gene match. CDR1 and CDR2 from the germline V gene are MNHEY and SVGEGT. This CDR3 is built from 16 residues. The CDR3: CASSYLTGSFSDTQYF. CDR3 nucleotide sequence: TGTGCCAGCAGTTACTTGACAGGGTCTTTTTCAGATACGCAGTATTTT.

In this sample, this clonotype turned up many times. The chain carries TRBV7-3 and TRBJ2-3; 7 bases match TRBD1. With V trimmed by 5 bases and J by 6 bases, 11 bases remained unmatched. The length of the CDR3 is 15 residues. The germline V gene has CDR1 SGHTA and CDR2 FQGTGA. The CDR3 nucleotides are TGTGCCAGCAGCCCCTCGGGACAGAGGGGGGATACGCAGTATTTT. Its translation: CASSPSGQRGDTQYF.

In its sample, this clonotype was seen many times. The gene calls are TRBV7-3 and TRBJ2-6; TRBD2 matches at 12 bases. Germline CDR1 reads SGHTA; CDR2 reads FQGTGA. The CDR3 length is 18 residues. With V trimmed by 3 bases and J by 2 bases, 5 bases remained unmatched. CDR3 in amino acids: CASSFSGLAGAGANVLTF. The CDR3 nucleotides are TGTGCCAGCAGCTTTTCGGGACTAGCGGGTGCTGGGGCCAACGTCCTGACTTTC.

Comments on this clonotype: A single base separates this from a much larger clone, so it may be a read error. The conserved phenylalanine or tryptophan is not found at the CDR3 terminus, so this likely reflects a read error. This chain uses TRBV6-1 with TRBJ1-2; no definite D call. V was pared by 2 bases and J by 0 bases, with 13 bases between. CDR1 is MNHNS and CDR2 is SASEGT in the germline V gene. The CDR3 runs to 16 residues. The CDR3 is CASSERYPASNYGYTL. DNA for the CDR3: TGTGCCAGCAGTGAAAGATACCCCGCCTCTAACTATGGCTACACCCTC.

At least ten counts were recorded for this clonotype. The chain has TRBV28 and TRBJ2-7; 9 bases map to TRBD1. With 0 bases clipped from V and 3 bases from J, the junction kept 3 bases outside the gene matches. The CDR3 loop spans 15 amino acids. Germline V gene lookup returns CDR1 MDHEN and CDR2 SYDVKM. The CDR3 spells CASSLWGTGLYEQYF. The CDR3 nucleotides read TGTGCCAGCAGTTTATGGGGGACAGGGCTCTACGAGCAGTACTTC.

Only a few counts were recorded for this clonotype. This chain uses TRBV19 with TRBJ1-1; 7 bases line up with TRBD1. Trimming at V came to 2 bases and at J to 5 bases, leaving 11 bases not matched to a gene. This CDR3 is built from 16 residues. Germline V gives CDR1 LNHDA, CDR2 SQIVND (reference sequence). The CDR3, as DNA: TGTGCCAGTAGTATACCGCTGGGCAGGGGGAGTACTGAAGCTTTCTTT. Its translation is CASSIPLGRGSTEAFF.